This T cell receptor beta chain comes out of a study of T cells after yellow fever vaccination (dated by TCRdb to about 2019). In terms of the full investigation: The SMART-Seq v4 Ultra Low Input RNA kit was used to prepare libraries from fractions with low cell numbers. To follow T-cell clones before and after primary and booster YFV17D yellow fever vaccination, bulk TCR alpha and beta repertoires were sequenced over time. The cohort comprised two healthy male donors, one aged 18 to 29 and one aged 30 to 40 years. Blood was drawn at multiple timepoints before and after primary and secondary immunization, with bulk PBMC replicates and cell subsets isolated.

This clonotype was seen ten or more times. The antigen it binds to is not known. Base qualities were left out, and no much larger clone turns up one base away. Taken with the paper, the label for treatment or condition translates to: live attenuated yellow fever vaccine strain. PBMCs were isolated from peripheral blood using a standard Ficoll-Paque protocol. CD4 and CD8 T-cell fractions were isolated with Dynabeads CD4 and CD8 positive selection kits. TriZol was used to extract RNA from bulk PBMCs, from CD4 and CD8 fractions, and from dextramer-positive and dextramer-negative fractions. TCR cDNA was made using 5'RACE template switching, a step that added a universal primer site and unique molecular identifiers. Priming for cDNA synthesis came from both the TCR alpha and TCR beta constant segments. Library amplification involved two PCR steps, and the second step added sample barcodes and sequencing adapters. Sequencing of the libraries was done on either Illumina HiSeq 2500 (2x100 bp) or NovaSeq (2x150 bp). On the study's bioinformatics: Reads were demultiplexed and collapsed into UMI consensus sequences with MIGEC, and V(D)J alignment was performed with MiXCR. Vaccine-responding clonotypes were identified with edgeR using replicate PBMC samples, with FDR below 0.01 and a log2 fold change above 5 up to day 15 being required. Each bulk clonotype received a CD4 or CD8 identity based on whether the sequenced CD4 or CD8 repertoire contained that clonotype at higher abundance. Through fastp at Q25 and MiXCR, TCRdb rebuilt clones from the public reads, retaining in-frame beta chains. Rows merge per CDR3 protein into single entries with the most common DNA and genes. TCRdb, rather than the study authors, made the V and J calls. This sample holds around 100,000 distinct CDR3 sequences; roughly 8.9% were observed only once. The top ten clonotypes cover approximately 24% of the sample.

Overall study outcomes, separate from this receptor: The secondary T-cell response was weaker than the primary response but faster, peaking on day 5 instead of day 15. A small fraction of clonotypes showed up in both the CD4 and CD8 compartments, probably as a result of convergent recombination. Only a couple of donors were included in the study, so the extent to which the findings can be generalized is limited. FACS-sorted repertoires could contain abundant contaminating clonotypes from the bulk population, so computational filtering was required. After the booster, most of the clones that had expanded following primary vaccination were detected again (almost 98% of CD4 and 88% of CD8), which suggests that memory was broadly maintained.

The germline ends are 12 bases apart after V is trimmed by 0 bases and J by 2 bases. The germline V gene (reference sequence) supplies CDR1 LGHDT and CDR2 YNNKEL. There are 16 amino acids in the CDR3, from cysteine to phenylalanine inclusive. Only the CDR3 portion is preserved as DNA: 48 bases, with reading frame beginning at the first base. The source material was CD8+ T cells sorted from PBMCs, sampled 45 days after the yellow fever booster vaccination. The sequence joins TRBV3-1 to TRBJ2-3, with the D segment identity uncertain. This TCR was sampled from a man aged 30-40 years who received the YFV17D yellow fever vaccine. The DNA sequence follows: TGTGCCAGCAGCCAAGAGAGCCGCCCCTTCACAGATACGCAGTATTTT. Protein translation: CASSQESRPFTDTQYF.